Listed below are T cell receptor beta chains from one sample, sequenced in a study of blood T cells in healthy people across ages. TCRdb itself ran the 5' RACE reads through MiXCR, one entry per CDR3 protein. The repertoire holds more than 1.4 million distinct CDR3 sequences, with 42% as singletons. The specimen sequenced was blood. All receptors come from a woman aged 18-30 years in good health. Both conserved end residues are part of each CDR3. Fields, in order: J gene, D gene, clone size, V gene, CDR3 DNA, CDR3 protein. D genes are given only for firm matches. Rows may omit the clone size; those that give it use once, few, many or a size class.

j_call: TRBJ2-5
d_call: NA
clone_size: NA
v_call: TRBV20-1
cdr3_nt: TGCAGTGCCCCGTTACCGTCGGAGACCCAGTACTTC
cdr3_aa: CSAPLPSETQYF

j_call: TRBJ2-3
d_call: TRBD2
clone_size: NA
v_call: TRBV6-2/TRBV6-3
cdr3_nt: TGTGCCAGCAGTTACGGCGGGGGGGACAGCACAGATACGCAGTATTTT
cdr3_aa: CASSYGGGDSTDTQYF

j_call: TRBJ2-1
d_call: NA
clone_size: NA
v_call: TRBV5-4
cdr3_nt: TGTGCCAGCAGTAGAGAGCGGTCCAGCTCCTACAATGAGCAGTTCTTC
cdr3_aa: CASSRERSSSYNEQFF

j_call: TRBJ2-5
d_call: NA
clone_size: NA
v_call: TRBV20-1
cdr3_nt: TGCAGTGCTCTTTGGACCCGAGGGGGGGAGACCCAGTACTTC
cdr3_aa: CSALWTRGGETQYF

j_call: TRBJ1-2
d_call: NA
clone_size: NA
v_call: TRBV20-1
cdr3_nt: TGCAGTGCTAGGGGGGCGGGGGGCGGCTATGGCTACACCTTC
cdr3_aa: CSARGAGGGYGYTF

j_call: TRBJ2-1
d_call: TRBD2
clone_size: NA
v_call: TRBV11-2
cdr3_nt: TGTGCCAGCAGCTTATATCGGCTAACGGGACTAGCGGGAAAAGAGACCCAGTTCTTC
cdr3_aa: CASSLYRLTGLAGKETQFF

j_call: TRBJ2-7
d_call: TRBD2
clone_size: NA
v_call: TRBV6-1
cdr3_nt: TGTGCCAGCACCCTTCTAGCGGGAATCTACGAGCAGTACTTC
cdr3_aa: CASTLLAGIYEQYF

j_call: TRBJ2-5
d_call: TRBD2
clone_size: NA
v_call: TRBV10-2
cdr3_nt: TGCGCCAGCCGGGGGACGGGGGGAGTCCAAGAGACCCAGTACTTC
cdr3_aa: CASRGTGGVQETQYF

j_call: TRBJ2-5
d_call: NA
clone_size: NA
v_call: TRBV20-1
cdr3_nt: TGCAGTGCTAGACTTCGTGGGGGGGAGACCCAGTACTTC
cdr3_aa: CSARLRGGETQYF

j_call: TRBJ2-7
d_call: TRBD1
clone_size: NA
v_call: TRBV15
cdr3_nt: TGTGCCACCAGCAGCGAGACAGGGTTCGCCTACGAGCAGTACTTC
cdr3_aa: CATSSETGFAYEQYF

j_call: TRBJ1-1
d_call: NA
clone_size: few
v_call: TRBV7-6
cdr3_nt: TGTGCCAGCAGCTTAATGGGGGCAGAAGCTTTCTTT
cdr3_aa: CASSLMGAEAFF

j_call: TRBJ1-6
d_call: TRBD1
clone_size: NA
v_call: TRBV28
cdr3_nt: TGTGCCAGCAGGCAAGAACAGGGGGCGCAGGCTTCACCCCTCCACTTT
cdr3_aa: CASRQEQGAQASPLHF

j_call: TRBJ2-3
d_call: TRBD2
clone_size: few
v_call: TRBV27
cdr3_nt: TGTGCCAGCATCCCTAGCGGGGGGGCCAGAGATACGCAGTATTTT
cdr3_aa: CASIPSGGARDTQYF

j_call: TRBJ1-4
d_call: TRBD1
clone_size: NA
v_call: TRBV12-3/TRBV12-4
cdr3_nt: TGTGCCAGCAGTCCGCTCGGGACAGTTAATGAAAAACTGTTTTTT
cdr3_aa: CASSPLGTVNEKLFF

j_call: TRBJ2-3
d_call: NA
clone_size: many
v_call: TRBV2
cdr3_nt: TGTGCCAGCACCTTGCTAGGATCATCTAGCACAGATACGCAGTATTTT
cdr3_aa: CASTLLGSSSTDTQYF

j_call: TRBJ2-4
d_call: NA
clone_size: few
v_call: TRBV12-3/TRBV12-4
cdr3_nt: TGTGCCAGCAGTTTATGGGGTACCAAAAACATTCAGTACTTC
cdr3_aa: CASSLWGTKNIQYF

j_call: TRBJ2-3
d_call: TRBD1
clone_size: NA
v_call: TRBV5-1
cdr3_nt: TGCGCCAGCAGCGGCCGGGACAGGGGCACAGATACGCAGTATTTT
cdr3_aa: CASSGRDRGTDTQYF

j_call: TRBJ2-7
d_call: NA
clone_size: NA
v_call: TRBV5-1
cdr3_nt: TGCGCCAGCAGCTTAATTGTTGGGCCGAGCTCCTACAATGGGCAGTACTTC
cdr3_aa: CASSLIVGPSSYNGQYF

j_call: TRBJ2-7
d_call: TRBD1
clone_size: NA
v_call: TRBV7-8
cdr3_nt: TGTGCCAGCAGCCCGAAGACAGGGGCCTACGAGCAGTACTTC
cdr3_aa: CASSPKTGAYEQYF

j_call: TRBJ2-7
d_call: NA
clone_size: NA
v_call: TRBV11-2
cdr3_nt: TGTGCCAGCACCAACTCCGGGGGGCGGTACTACGAGCAGTACTTC
cdr3_aa: CASTNSGGRYYEQYF

j_call: TRBJ2-7
d_call: TRBD1
clone_size: once
v_call: TRBV12-3/TRBV12-4
cdr3_nt: TGTGCCATCCAGAGGGACAGGGGGATAAACGAGCAGTACTTC
cdr3_aa: CAIQRDRGINEQYF

j_call: TRBJ2-7
d_call: TRBD1
clone_size: NA
v_call: TRBV5-6
cdr3_nt: TGCGCCAGCAGCTTTCTTGGGACAGGGGTCGAGCAGTACTTC
cdr3_aa: CASSFLGTGVEQYF

j_call: TRBJ1-1
d_call: NA
clone_size: NA
v_call: TRBV29-1
cdr3_nt: TGCAGCGTTGAAGGGGCGCGGAGCACTGAAGCTTTCTTT
cdr3_aa: CSVEGARSTEAFF

j_call: TRBJ2-3
d_call: TRBD2
clone_size: NA
v_call: TRBV20-1
cdr3_nt: TGCAGTGCTAGAGATGTTCTAGCGGGAACCATAGATACGCAGTATTTT
cdr3_aa: CSARDVLAGTIDTQYF

j_call: TRBJ2-1
d_call: NA
clone_size: few
v_call: TRBV20-1
cdr3_nt: TGCAGTGCTGGGGGGTTTGGGACCTCGCATGGGGATGAGCAGTTCTTC
cdr3_aa: CSAGGFGTSHGDEQFF

j_call: TRBJ2-1
d_call: TRBD1
clone_size: NA
v_call: TRBV6-2/TRBV6-3
cdr3_nt: TGTGCCAGCAGTTTCACGATGGACAGGGGGCGCGGAAATGAGCAGTTCTTC
cdr3_aa: CASSFTMDRGRGNEQFF